The TCR beta chain under discussion was sequenced for a study of patients and donors after allogeneic stem cell transplantation. One entry per CDR3 protein results from TCRdb running MiXCR on the RT-PCR reads. The sample consists of about 410,000 distinct CDR3 sequences, around 15% of them appearing once. Germline V gene data show CDR1 as GTSNPN and CDR2 as SVGIG (reference sequence). The ends were cut back, 0 bases at V and 4 bases at J, with 4 bases in the middle. CDR3 length: 12 amino acids. Only a few counts were recorded for this clonotype. The chain links TRBV30 to TRBJ1-3; D remains ambiguous. The source of this sequence is a human donor who was either an allogeneic HSCT recipient or a stem cell or donor lymphocyte infusion donor (not recorded which). It is not recorded whose cells these are; they may come from a transplant donor. Sequencing was done on a sample of blood, either unsorted or a sorted T cell fraction (not recorded which). CDR3 loop: CAWSVIGNTIYF. The DNA of the CDR3 is TGTGCCTGGAGTGTAATAGGAAACACCATATATTTT. The full variable domain, completed using reference TRBV30 and TRBJ1-3, is SQTIHQWPATLVQPVGSPLSLECTVEGTSNPNLYWYRQAAGRGLQLLFYSVGIGQISSEVPQNLSASRPQDRQFILSSKKLLLSDSGFYLCAWSVIGNTIYFGEGSWLTVV.